This entry lists 22 T cell receptor beta chains sequenced from one sample in a study of T cells in severe cutaneous drug reactions. Carbamazepine had induced Stevens-Johnson syndrome or toxic epidermal necrolysis in the sequenced donors. Libraries were made by iRepertoire multiplex PCR with TCR subtype-specific primers for bulk and single-cell sequencing. TCRdb reprocessed the multiplex PCR reads, keeping one entry per CDR3 protein, no DNA. Here the sample table reports over 20,000 distinct CDR3 sequences. Sequenced input: PBMCs. The receptors originated from a human donor with toxic epidermal necrolysis, a severe cutaneous drug reaction.

The gene calls are TRBV18 and TRBJ1-5. There are 14 residues in the CDR3. Germline CDR1 reads KGHSH; CDR2 reads LQKENI. The CDR3 reads CASSSTALNQPQHF.

The chain has TRBV4-1 and TRBJ1-3. The CDR3 is made up of 15 amino acids. Germline CDR1 reads MGHRA; CDR2 reads YSYEKL. CDR3: CASSQDGVVGNTIYF.

This chain uses TRBV27 with TRBJ2-2; the D gene TCRdb calls, TRBD2, cannot be checked with no DNA. Germline values: CDR1 MNHEY, CDR2 SMNVEV (reference sequence). This CDR3 is built from 17 residues. The CDR3 here is CASSFGTSGRLTGELFF.

The CDR3 reads CASSQDRQGHSYEQYF. The V and J genes are TRBV4-2 and TRBJ2-7; the D call from TCRdb, TRBD1, cannot be confirmed without DNA. This CDR3 spans 16 amino acids. Germline CDR1 and CDR2: LGHNA and YNFKEQ.

This chain uses TRBV20-1 with TRBJ2-1. Germline CDR1 is DFQATT and CDR2 is SNEGSKA (reference sequence). This CDR3 is built from 13 residues. The CDR3 loop is CSAKKTALHEQFF.

V usage is TRBV6-5 and J usage is TRBJ1-3; TCRdb designates TRBD1, a call that cannot be tested without DNA. The germline V gene encodes CDR1 MNHEY and CDR2 SVGAGI. This CDR3 is built from 15 residues. CDR3 loop: CASSRDGASGSTIYF.

The V and J genes are TRBV7-9 and TRBJ1-2; TCRdb reports TRBD1, a call that lacks DNA to check it against. This CDR3 has 16 amino acids. The germline CDR1 and CDR2 sequences are SEHNR and FQNEAQ (reference sequence). The CDR3 is CASSSDRLPRNYGYTF. Supplemented by reference TRBV7-9 and TRBJ1-2, the full variable domain reads DTGVSQNPRHKITKRGQNVTFRCDPISEHNRLYWYRQTLGQGPEFLTYFQNEAQLEKSRLLSDRFSAERPKGSFSTLEIQRTEQGDSAMYLCASSSDRLPRNYGYTFGSGTRLTVV.

J is TRBJ2-7 and V is TRBV20-1; TCRdb's D call, TRBD1, is unchecked because there is no DNA. Germline-derived CDR1 and CDR2 are DFQATT and SNEGSKA (reference sequence). The CDR3 runs 14 residues. CDR3 loop: CSAPNPRGGDEQYF.

The rearrangement links TRBV7-9 to TRBJ2-7; TCRdb outputs TRBD1, but without DNA this stays unchecked. In germline, CDR1 is SEHNR, CDR2 FQNEAQ (reference sequence). The CDR3 runs 15 residues. The chain's CDR3 is CASSTNHQGPHEQYF.

The gene calls are TRBV19 and TRBJ2-1; with no DNA, the TCRdb D assignment of TRBD2 cannot be verified. The CDR3 extends over 15 amino acids. The germline V gene encodes CDR1 LNHDA and CDR2 SQIVND (reference sequence). The CDR3 loop reads CASSITAGEHNEQFF.

Frequency places this clonotype as medium-sized. The chain couples TRBV6-6 to TRBJ1-5. The germline V gene encodes CDR1 MNHNY and CDR2 SVGAGI (reference sequence). The CDR3 spans 14 residues. CDR3 loop: CASRESYSNQPQHF.

The V and J genes are TRBV7-9 and TRBJ1-1. In germline, CDR1 is SEHNR, CDR2 FQNEAQ (reference sequence). The CDR3 totals 12 residues. The CDR3 sequence: CASSSGGAEAFF.

The genes are TRBV7-2 and TRBJ2-7; the TCRdb call, TRBD1, lacks DNA for checking. This CDR3 comprises 15 residues. Germline CDR1 reads SGHTA; CDR2 reads FQGNSA. CDR3: CASSLRTGSAREQYF. The variable domain in full, with the rest retrieved from reference TRBV7-2 and TRBJ2-7, is GAGVSQSPSNKVTEKGKDVELRCDPISGHTALYWYRQSLGQGLEFLIYFQGNSAPDKSGLPSDRFSAERTGGSVSTLTIQRTQQEDSAVYLCASSLRTGSAREQYFGPGTRLTVT.

This chain connects TRBV6-5 to TRBJ1-1; no DNA is available, so the TRBD1 call from TCRdb remains unchecked. Germline-derived CDR1 and CDR2 are MNHEY and SVGAGI. The CDR3 covers 15 residues. CDR3 sequence reads: CASSPPLGGNTEAFF.

Considering frequency, this clonotype is medium-sized. The chain links TRBV9 to TRBJ1-2; TCRdb lists TRBD1, though no DNA is available to test this call. CDR1 and CDR2 (germline): SGDLS, YYNGEE. The CDR3 is 15 amino acids. The CDR3 is CASSVGPFGASGYTF.

Frequency places this clonotype as medium-sized. This chain links TRBV6-1 with TRBJ1-5; checking the TCRdb D call of TRBD1 is not possible without DNA. The V gene's germline CDR1 is MNHNS and CDR2 SASEGT. The CDR3 loop spans 15 amino acids. The CDR3 reads CASQRRTGSGQPQHF.

This chain joins TRBV13 and TRBJ1-1. The CDR3 totals 14 residues. Germline CDR1 is PRHDT and CDR2 is FYEKMQ (reference sequence). The CDR3 here is CASLPWRRNTEAFF.

This chain uses TRBV28 with TRBJ2-5; TCRdb picks TRBD2, but there is no DNA to check that call. Germline CDR1 reads MDHEN; CDR2 reads SYDVKM. This CDR3 has 14 amino acids. The CDR3 is CASRVAGITETQYF.

The chain employs TRBV7-2 and TRBJ1-3. The CDR3 is 16 residues long. CDR1 is SGHTA, CDR2 FQGNSA, per germline. The CDR3 loop is CASSLGSGHSGNTIYF.

The chain uses TRBV14 and TRBJ1-2; TCRdb selects TRBD1, and the lack of DNA leaves this call unchecked. CDR1 and CDR2 from the germline V gene are SGHDN and FVKESK. The CDR3 runs to 14 residues. CDR3: CASSQVGQYYGYTF.

The chain recombines TRBV20-1 with TRBJ2-7. CDR1 and CDR2 (germline): DFQATT, SNEGSKA (reference sequence). The CDR3 has 13 amino acids. CDR3 sequence: CSATPVASYEQYF.

V is TRBV6-6 and J is TRBJ2-5; the D call of TRBD1 rests on TCRdb alone, since no DNA is present to check it. CDR1 and CDR2 from the germline V gene are MNHNY and SVGAGI (reference sequence). The CDR3 sequence is 13 residues long. The CDR3 is CASSYHRGETQYF.